This TCR beta chain comes out of a study of CD8+ T cells in alopecia areata. Whole-study findings and limits: Higher clonality was seen in lesional scalp than in normal scalp, especially in alopecia totalis/universalis.

Reverse transcription of extracted RNA yielded cDNA, which provided the sequencing template. TCRdb's table, derived via immunoSEQ multiplex PCR, lists solely in-frame clones and lacks some. Among 30,000 to 40,000 clones listed, 60% to 85% were seen once. V shed 4 bases, J shed 1 base, and the junction held 5 bases outside the gene matches. CDR1 is KGHSH, CDR2 LQKENI, per germline. The CDR3 contains 15 residues. A single count supports this clone. The antigen remains undetermined. The sample was NKG2D-low CD8+ T cells sorted from blood. This sequence joins TRBV18 and TRBJ2-7; 9 positions agree with TRBD1. This TCR was sampled from a human donor with alopecia areata. The CDR3 DNA sequence: TGTGCCAGCTCACGACGGGACAGGGCTTCCTACGAGCAGTACTTC. Protein sequence: CASSRRDRASYEQYF.